The T cell receptor beta chain under discussion was sequenced for a study of Graves' ophthalmopathy and Graves' hyperthyroidism. The CDR3 totals 14 residues. Per germline, CDR1 SEHNR and CDR2 FQNEAQ (reference sequence). After removal of 5 bases from V and 6 bases from J, the junction contained 9 bases not matched to a gene. This clonotype was observed a few times. Its antigen is currently unknown. The study's findings and limits: Blood samples also showed most expanded thyroid clonotypes exceeding 0.001 frequency. Ophthalmopathy progression prediction by the model yielded a sensitivity of 60% to 71% and a specificity of 72.22%.

TCR beta CDR3 regions were amplified from RNA transcripts. First-round RT-PCR relied on HTBI primers, and a second-round multiplex PCR came next. TCRdb re-analysed the multiplex PCR reads in MiXCR, keeping a single row per CDR3 protein. There are approximately 700,000 distinct CDR3 sequences in the sample; just over 40% occur only once, and over 2.5% lies in the top ten. Serum thyroxine and TRAb, along with clinical symptoms, thyroid ultrasound and orbital computed tomography, were what diagnosis relied on. Material for sequencing was peripheral blood. This clonotype originated in an adult man with Graves' ophthalmopathy. The V and J genes are TRBV7-9 and TRBJ1-1; 7 bases line up with TRBD1. The CDR3 region has the DNA TGTGCCAGCAGCCTGAGACAGGGTATCCCTGAAGCTTTCTTT. Translated, it gives CASSLRQGIPEAFF.